Below, 18 T cell receptor beta chains from the same sample are listed, as sequenced in a study of T cell responses to AZD1222 COVID-19 vaccine. Assay: immunoSEQ multiplex PCR; the TCRdb copy retains only in-frame clones and omits some. The data show 140,000 to 150,000 clones, about 93% seen once. Sequenced here: peripheral blood, sampled 28 days after the second AZD1222 dose. The receptors here all came from an adult who received the AZD1222 COVID-19 vaccine.

J is TRBJ2-1 and V is TRBV7-6, with D perhaps being TRBD1 or TRBD2 (5 bases each). Germline V gives CDR1 SGHVS, CDR2 FNYEAQ. This CDR3 has 16 residues. Trimming left V 6 bases short and J 7 bases short, with 22 bases between. CDR3 sequence reads: CASSLGTLPGENEQFF. The CDR3 bases are TGTGCCAGCAGTTTGGGGACGCTTCCAGGTGAGAATGAGCAGTTCTTC. The full variable domain, its missing parts supplied by reference TRBV7-6 and TRBJ2-1, is GAGVSQSPRYKVTKRGQDVALRCDPISGHVSLYWYRQALGQGPEFLTYFNYEAQQDKSGLPNDRFSAERPEGSISTLTIQRTEQRDSAMYRCASSLGTLPGENEQFFGPGTRLTVL.

V and J are TRBV9 and TRBJ2-5, with TRBD1 identical over 7 bases. After removal of 4 bases from V and 3 bases from J, the junction contained 9 bases not matched to a gene. Germline CDR1 SGDLS, CDR2 YYNGEE. This CDR3 spans 15 amino acids. CDR3 sequence (DNA): TGTGCCAGCAGCCCTTCTGGGACAGAAAAAGAGACCCAGTACTTC. This codes for CASSPSGTEKETQYF. Together with reference TRBV9 and TRBJ2-5, the CDR3 gives the full variable domain: DSGVTQTPKHLITATGQRVTLRCSPRSGDLSVYWYQQSLDQGLQFLIQYYNGEERAKGNILERFSAQQFPDLHSELNLSSLELGDSALYFCASSPSGTEKETQYFGPGTRLLVL.

This rearrangement joins TRBV7-3 to TRBJ2-2; TRBD2 might be the D (5 bases). Per the germline V gene, CDR1 is SGHTA and CDR2 is FQGTGA. Trimming pared 3 bases from V and 7 bases from J, leaving 6 bases between. CDR3 length: 12 residues. CDR3 region: CASSFGNGELFF. The CDR3 bases are TGTGCCAGCAGCTTCGGGAACGGGGAGCTGTTTTTT.

The V and J genes are TRBV6-5 and TRBJ1-6, with TRBD1 as a possible D gene (5 bases). Trimming removed 4 bases at V and 8 bases at J, with 6 bases between. Per germline, CDR1 MNHEY and CDR2 SVGAGI. The CDR3 is 12 amino acids. This chain's CDR3 is CASSSRDSPLHF. The DNA of the CDR3 is TGTGCCAGCAGTTCCAGGGATTCACCCCTCCACTTT.

This clone appeared once. The chain carries TRBV12-3 or TRBV12-4 and TRBJ1-1; maybe TRBD1 (5 bases). The length of the CDR3 is 13 residues. With 2 bases removed from V and 3 bases from J, the gap between germline ends came to 7 bases. CDR3 sequence reads: CASSLKGHTEAFF. CDR3 bases: TGTGCCAGCAGTTTAAAGGGACACACTGAAGCTTTCTTT.

This clone is a singleton in its sample. The rearrangement joins TRBV5-1 to TRBJ1-2, with D hard to call. Germline assignment: CDR1 SGHRS and CDR2 YFSETQ. V dropped 0 bases and J dropped 4 bases, with 7 bases sitting between them. The CDR3 runs 13 residues. The CDR3 region is CASSLDQSYGYTF. DNA for the CDR3: TGCGCCAGCAGCTTGGATCAGAGCTATGGCTACACCTTC.

The chain combines TRBV6-4 with TRBJ1-1; D perhaps matches TRBD1 (5 bases). CDR1 MRHNA and CDR2 SNTAGT come from the germline V gene. Trimming took 10 bases from V and 1 from J, leaving 13 bases between them. The CDR3 has 13 residues. Here the CDR3 reads CANRITGNTEAFF. CDR3 in DNA: TGTGCCAACAGAATCACAGGGAACACTGAAGCTTTCTTT.

This clone was counted a few times. The chain joins TRBV10-3 to TRBJ2-1; 11 nucleotides align to TRBD2. From germline, CDR1 is ENHRY and CDR2 SYGVKD. The CDR3 sequence is 13 residues long. After removal of 9 bases from V and 6 bases from J, the junction contained 4 bases not matched to a gene. In DNA, the CDR3 is TGTGCCATTGGACTAGCGGGCCGCAATGAGCAGTTCTTC. This sequence encodes CAIGLAGRNEQFF.

This clone has more than one count but fewer than ten. The chain joins TRBV9 to TRBJ2-1; D uncertain. This CDR3 region has 13 residues. Germline CDR1 is SGDLS and CDR2 is YYNGEE. Between the trimmed V and J ends, which lost 6 bases and 8 bases, there was a span of 15 bases. CDR3 residues: CASNARPNDEQFF. In DNA form, the CDR3 reads TGTGCCAGCAACGCCCGGCCCAATGATGAGCAGTTCTTC.

This chain joins TRBV4-1 and TRBJ1-2; D remains unclear. The CDR3 contains 13 residues. The germline V and J ends were trimmed by 1 base and 8 bases, with 11 bases remaining between them. Germline V gives CDR1 MGHRA, CDR2 YSYEKL. The CDR3 DNA follows: TGCGCCAGCAGCCAAGTTTTGATGTCCGGCTACACCTTC. Amino acid sequence: CASSQVLMSGYTF.

The chain couples TRBV15 to TRBJ2-1; possible D gene TRBD2, 7 bases. The V end lost 4 bases, the J end lost 8 bases, and 15 bases lay between the germline ends. CDR3 length: 14 residues. Germline V gene data show CDR1 as LNHNV and CDR2 as YYDKDF (reference sequence). CDR3 residues: CATSNMLGGHEQFF. DNA for the CDR3: TGTGCCACCAGCAATATGTTGGGGGGGCATGAGCAGTTCTTC.

About this clone: Germline and junction disagree at one end, which may indicate a read error. The J gene is TRBJ1-2, the V gene TRBV4-2; TRBD1 agrees at 7 bases. CDR1 and CDR2 (germline): LGHNA, YNFKEQ. This CDR3 comprises 14 residues. The CDR3: CASTQTGQNYGYTF. CDR3 nucleotides: TGTGCCAGCACCCAAACGGGACAGAACTATGGCTACACCTTC.

The V gene is TRBV19, the J gene TRBJ1-4; no reliable D call. Per germline, CDR1 LNHDA and CDR2 SQIVND (reference sequence). The CDR3 is 15 residues long. V lost 5 bases and J 6 bases, leaving 16 bases between the germline ends. CDR3: CASSFPGFSDEKLFF. The DNA of the CDR3 is TGTGCCAGTAGTTTCCCGGGGTTTTCGGATGAAAAACTGTTTTTT. The full variable domain, rest sourced from reference TRBV19 and TRBJ1-4, is DGGITQSPKYLFRKEGQNVTLSCEQNLNHDAMYWYRQDPGQGLRLIYYSQIVNDFQKGDIAEGYSVSREKKESFPLTVTSAQKNPTAFYLCASSFPGFSDEKLFFGSGTQLSVL.

The chain uses TRBV6-5 and TRBJ1-1; D may be TRBD1 (6 bases). Germline V lookup: CDR1 MNHEY, CDR2 SVGAGI. V lost 0 bases to trimming and J lost 1 base, with 6 bases between them. CDR3 size: 14 residues. In DNA form, the CDR3 reads TGTGCCAGCAGTTACTCACAGGGGAACACTGAAGCTTTCTTT. Translation: CASSYSQGNTEAFF.

V gene TRBV12-3 or TRBV12-4 combines with J gene TRBJ1-1; D might be TRBD1 (6 bases). Trimming took 3 bases from V and 6 from J, leaving 11 bases between them. This CDR3 is 13 amino acids long. This CDR3 reads CASSFPGVPEAFF. The CDR3 DNA follows: TGTGCCAGCAGTTTTCCAGGGGTACCTGAAGCTTTCTTT.

The chain couples TRBV12-5 to TRBJ2-3; 9 bases line up with TRBD2. The J segment lost 4 bases and the V segment lost 7 bases, leaving 6 bases of the junction unmatched. This CDR3 region has 14 residues. Germline lookup yields CDR1 LGHNT and CDR2 FRNRAP. CDR3 region: CASAGRGGADTQYF. The DNA of the CDR3 is TGTGCTAGTGCAGGGCGGGGGGGCGCAGATACGCAGTATTTT.

The V gene is TRBV24-1, the J gene TRBJ2-2; D is unclear. This CDR3 is built from 15 residues. Germline lookup yields CDR1 KGHDR and CDR2 SFDVKD. The ends were cut back, 5 bases at V and 2 bases at J, with 11 bases in the middle. The CDR3 loop reads CATSAPVHNTGELFF. CDR3 nucleotide sequence: TGTGCCACCAGTGCCCCAGTCCACAACACCGGGGAGCTGTTTTTT.

This clone was seen only once. This chain links TRBV9 with TRBJ2-1, with TRBD2 identical over 7 bases. This CDR3 region has 16 residues. Germline V gene lookup returns CDR1 SGDLS and CDR2 YYNGEE. V dropped 0 bases and J dropped 3; count of bases not matched to a gene: 6. CDR3 bases: TGTGCCAGCAGCGTAGATTTACTAGCGATCTACAATGAGCAGTTCTTC. This translates into CASSVDLLAIYNEQFF.